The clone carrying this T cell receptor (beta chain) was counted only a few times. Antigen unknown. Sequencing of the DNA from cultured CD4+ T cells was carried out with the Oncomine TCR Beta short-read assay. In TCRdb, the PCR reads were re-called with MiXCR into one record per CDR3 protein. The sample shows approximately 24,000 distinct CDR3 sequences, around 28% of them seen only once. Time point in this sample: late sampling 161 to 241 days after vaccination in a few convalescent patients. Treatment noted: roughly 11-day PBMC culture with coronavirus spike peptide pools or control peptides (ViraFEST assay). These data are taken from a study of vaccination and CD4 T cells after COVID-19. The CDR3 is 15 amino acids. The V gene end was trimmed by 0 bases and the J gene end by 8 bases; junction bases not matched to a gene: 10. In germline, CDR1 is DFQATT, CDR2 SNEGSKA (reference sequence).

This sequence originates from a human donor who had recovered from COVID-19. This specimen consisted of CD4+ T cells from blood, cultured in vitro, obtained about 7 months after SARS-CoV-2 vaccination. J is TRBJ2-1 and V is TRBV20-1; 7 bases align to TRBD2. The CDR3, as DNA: TGCAGTGCTAGAGACAGCCTAGCGGCGTCGGATGAGCAGTTCTTC. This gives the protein CSARDSLAASDEQFF.